The 30 T cell receptor beta chains below come from one sample, sequenced in a study of T cell responses to AZD1222 COVID-19 vaccine. TCRdb's table, derived via immunoSEQ multiplex PCR, lists solely in-frame clones and lacks some. The sample lists 130,000 or so clones, roughly 94% occurring once. The material was peripheral blood, obtained on day 0 of AZD1222 vaccination. These receptors came from an adult in good health.

In its sample, this clone was seen once. The genes are TRBV19 and TRBJ2-3, with D perhaps TRBD1 (6 bases). Trimming shortened V by 4 bases and J by 6 bases, and 20 bases separated the two germline ends. This CDR3 has 16 residues. The V gene's germline CDR1 is LNHDA and CDR2 SQIVND (reference sequence). The CDR3 DNA follows: TGTGCCAGTAGTAAAATACAGGGCACCACGGAGGATACGCAGTATTTT. It is translated as CASSKIQGTTEDTQYF.

The chain carries TRBV5-1 and TRBJ2-5; tentatively, D is TRBD1 (6 bases). From germline, CDR1 is SGHRS and CDR2 YFSETQ. Trimming shortened V by 3 bases and J by 0 bases, and 9 bases separated the two germline ends. The CDR3 length is 14 residues. The CDR3 DNA reads as TGCGCCAGCAGCTCAGGACAGTACCAAGAGACCCAGTACTTC. Translating it yields CASSSGQYQETQYF.

The chain uses TRBV10-3 and TRBJ1-2, with D possibly matching TRBD1 (6 bases). Trimming pared 2 bases from V and 3 bases from J, leaving 7 bases between. The CDR3 extends over 13 amino acids. Germline V gene data show CDR1 as ENHRY and CDR2 as SYGVKD. The CDR3 protein is CAISETGYYGYTF. CDR3 nucleotide sequence: TGTGCCATCAGTGAGACAGGGTACTATGGCTACACCTTC.

The chain is built from TRBV19 and TRBJ1-2; TRBD1 is a possible D gene (6 bases). This CDR3 has 14 amino acids. V was cut by 9 bases and J by 2 bases, with 16 bases left in between. Germline V CDR1 and CDR2: LNHDA, SQIVND (reference sequence). The CDR3 DNA reads TGTGCCAGCACCAGCAGGGGCGGCAACTATGGCTACACCTTC. Residues: CASTSRGGNYGYTF.

The chain joins TRBV27 to TRBJ1-1; weak D call: TRBD1 (5 bases). Trimming removed 0 bases from V and 1 base from J, with 6 bases in between. This CDR3 is 14 amino acids long. The V gene's germline CDR1 is MNHEY and CDR2 SMNVEV (reference sequence). The CDR3 DNA reads TGTGCCAGCAGTTTATCGCAGGGGAACACTGAAGCTTTCTTT. Translating it yields CASSLSQGNTEAFF.

The rearrangement links TRBV29-1 to TRBJ1-2; D might be TRBD1 (6 bases). The length of the CDR3 is 13 residues. Germline lookup yields CDR1 SQVTM and CDR2 ANQGSEA. V shed 4 bases and J shed 7 bases, with 16 bases lying between them. Here the CDR3 DNA reads TGCAGCGTTGTAATTCAGGGGCGTGCTGGCTACACCTTC. It specifies CSVVIQGRAGYTF.

This sequence joins TRBV14 and TRBJ2-7; no definite D call. The V end lost 1 base, the J end lost 6 bases, and 7 bases lay between the germline ends. Germline CDR1 reads SGHDN; CDR2 reads FVKESK. CDR3 size: 12 residues. The CDR3 DNA sequence: TGTGCCAGCAGCCAAGGCCTCGGCGAGCAGTACTTC. Its translation is CASSQGLGEQYF.

V and J are TRBV4-3 and TRBJ2-7, with TRBD2 matching over 12 bases. Trimming cost V 4 bases and J 6 bases; bases outside gene matches: 13. This CDR3 is 17 amino acids long. The germline gives CDR1 LGHNA, CDR2 YSLEER. The CDR3 here is CASSRAWTSGIPGEQYF. CDR3 coding DNA: TGCGCCAGCAGCCGCGCGTGGACTAGCGGGATCCCAGGCGAGCAGTACTTC.

The chain recombines TRBV19 with TRBJ1-5; D uncertain. The CDR3 covers 13 residues. The germline V gene has CDR1 LNHDA and CDR2 SQIVND (reference sequence). V gave up 4 bases and J gave up 2 bases, with 6 bases separating them. CDR3 loop: CASSRGGNQPQHF. Here the CDR3 DNA reads TGTGCCAGTAGTAGGGGTGGCAATCAGCCCCAGCATTTT.

This chain joins TRBV4-1 and TRBJ2-7; D is perhaps TRBD1 or TRBD2 (5 bases each). Trimming removed 0 bases from V and 9 bases from J, with 15 bases in between. The CDR3 sequence is 14 residues long. CDR1 MGHRA and CDR2 YSYEKL come from the germline V gene. CDR3 amino acids: CASSQDRGRDRQYF. CDR3 sequence (DNA): TGCGCCAGCAGCCAAGACCGGGGCCGGGACCGGCAGTACTTC.

The rearrangement uses TRBV19 and TRBJ1-5; unclear D gene. Trimming took off 3 bases at V and 5 bases at J, with 5 bases between the two ends. Germline V gene lookup returns CDR1 LNHDA and CDR2 SQIVND (reference sequence). The CDR3 extends over 12 amino acids. The CDR3 DNA follows: TGTGCCAGTAGTATCGGGGATCAGCCCCAGCATTTT. Translation: CASSIGDQPQHF.

The chain couples TRBV18 to TRBJ1-5; no definite D call. Germline values: CDR1 KGHSH, CDR2 LQKENI. V lost 0 bases to trimming and J lost 2 bases, with 11 bases between them. The CDR3 is 16 amino acids. CDR3 nucleotide sequence: TGTGCCAGCTCACCACCATCGGGGTCAGGCAATCAGCCCCAGCATTTT. Protein sequence: CASSPPSGSGNQPQHF.

This rearrangement joins TRBV19 to TRBJ2-7, with 11 bases identical to TRBD1. Trimming removed 7 bases from V and 3 bases from J; junction bases left unmatched: 8. Germline V gene data show CDR1 as LNHDA and CDR2 as SQIVND (reference sequence). The CDR3 covers 15 residues. The CDR3 sequence is CASTEGGTGGYEQYF. As DNA, the CDR3 is TGTGCCAGTACCGAAGGGGGGACAGGGGGCTACGAGCAGTACTTC.

The rearrangement joins TRBV12-3 or TRBV12-4 to TRBJ1-2, with no clear D. The CDR3 sequence is 10 residues long. V was trimmed by 5 bases and J by 6 bases, leaving 4 bases between them. CDR3 sequence (DNA): TGTGCCAGCAGTGTCAATGGCTACACCTTC. This codes for CASSVNGYTF.

J is TRBJ2-7 and V is TRBV11-2; 11 bases match TRBD1. With V trimmed by 2 bases and J by 3 bases, 6 bases remained unmatched. The length of the CDR3 is 16 residues. Germline CDR1 reads SGHAT; CDR2 reads FQNNGV. The CDR3, as DNA: TGTGCCAGCAGCTTATCTACCGGGACAGGGGGCTACGAGCAGTACTTC. Translating it yields CASSLSTGTGGYEQYF.

The CDR3 protein is CASSLAGQGNQPQHF. The CDR3 nucleotides are TGTGCCAGCAGCTTAGCGGGACAGGGAAATCAGCCCCAGCATTTT. V is TRBV11-2 and J is TRBJ1-5; 9 bases map to TRBD1. V lost 1 base and J lost 4; bases outside the gene matches: 2. In germline, CDR1 is SGHAT, CDR2 FQNNGV. The CDR3 loop spans 15 amino acids.

The CDR3 sequence is CASSPMGGSGIEQYF. The CDR3 bases are TGCGCCAGCAGCCCAATGGGGGGTAGCGGGATCGAGCAGTACTTC. The gene calls are TRBV5-1 and TRBJ2-7; 8 bases agree with TRBD2. The J segment lost 6 bases and the V segment lost 4 bases, leaving 12 bases of the junction unmatched. Germline lookup yields CDR1 SGHRS and CDR2 YFSETQ. The length of the CDR3 is 15 residues.

CDR3 loop: CASTLGQETEAFF. In DNA form, the CDR3 reads TGTGCCAGCACCCTCGGACAGGAGACTGAAGCTTTCTTT. The V and J genes are TRBV2 and TRBJ1-1, with 7 bases aligning to TRBD1. CDR3 length: 13 amino acids. Germline V gene sequence: CDR1 SNHLY, CDR2 FYNNEI. V shed 7 bases, J shed 5 bases, and the junction held 7 bases outside the gene matches.

In this sample, this clone turned up once. This chain links TRBV3-1 (or the pseudogene TRBV3-2) with TRBJ2-7, with D perhaps TRBD1 or TRBD2 (5 bases each). The germline gives CDR1 LGHDT, CDR2 YNNKEL (reference sequence). The CDR3 loop spans 13 amino acids. The V end was cut by 1 base, the J end by 7 bases, with 11 bases between. CDR3 amino acids: CASSQGGRLEQYF. The DNA of the CDR3 is TGTGCCAGCAGCCAAGGGGGGAGACTTGAGCAGTACTTC.

J is TRBJ2-7 and V is TRBV14; no definite D call. The CDR3 runs to 13 residues. V gave up 0 bases and J gave up 5 bases, with 8 bases separating them. Germline V gene data show CDR1 as SGHDN and CDR2 as FVKESK. The CDR3 nucleotides read TGTGCCAGCAGCCAAGATTCCCTCCACGAGCAGTACTTC. This gives the protein CASSQDSLHEQYF.

This chain joins TRBV11-2 and TRBJ2-3; D unresolved. Trimming cost V 0 bases and J 2 bases, with 18 bases left between them. The germline CDR1 and CDR2 sequences are SGHAT and FQNNGV. CDR3 size: 18 residues. The CDR3 loop reads CASSLDRSLGAATDTQYF. CDR3 sequence (DNA): TGTGCCAGCAGCTTAGATCGGAGCTTAGGTGCGGCCACAGATACGCAGTATTTT.

Here the CDR3 reads CASSRGTVYNSPLHF. CDR3 bases: TGTGCCAGCAGCCGCGGGACAGTCTATAATTCACCCCTCCACTTT. The genes are TRBV14 and TRBJ1-6; 7 bases agree with TRBD1. Germline values: CDR1 SGHDN, CDR2 FVKESK. The J segment lost 3 bases and the V segment lost 4 bases, leaving 3 bases of the junction unmatched. The CDR3 is made up of 15 amino acids.

As for this clone: Other nucleotide sequences in the sample specify the same CDR3. V is TRBV27 and J is TRBJ1-6; D possibly corresponds to TRBD1 (5 bases). The length of the CDR3 is 14 residues. Trimming stripped 3 bases from V and 7 bases from J, with 10 bases between. Per germline, CDR1 MNHEY and CDR2 SMNVEV (reference sequence). The CDR3 DNA sequence: TGTGCCAGCAGTTTCCCAGGGAAAAATTCACCCCTCCACTTT. This codes for CASSFPGKNSPLHF.

In regard to this clone: The same CDR3 also results from other DNA sequences found in this sample. V usage is TRBV7-9 and J usage is TRBJ1-2, with D tentatively TRBD1 (5 bases). The V and J ends lost 1 base and 7 bases respectively, with 7 bases between them. The germline V gene encodes CDR1 SEHNR and CDR2 FQNEAQ (reference sequence). The CDR3 has 12 amino acids. The CDR3 DNA is TGTGCCAGCAGCTTAGTGCAGGGTGGCTACACCTTC. Translation gives CASSLVQGGYTF. Based on the CDR3 plus reference TRBV7-9 and TRBJ1-2, the full variable domain is DTGVSQNPRHKITKRGQNVTFRCDPISEHNRLYWYRQTLGQGPEFLTYFQNEAQLEKSRLLSDRFSAERPKGSFSTLEIQRTEQGDSAMYLCASSLVQGGYTFGSGTRLTVV.

The chain combines TRBV5-1 with TRBJ2-5, with 8 bases fitting TRBD2. Looked up from germline, CDR1 is SGHRS and CDR2 is YFSETQ. The length of the CDR3 is 15 residues. Trimming took 1 base from V and 0 from J; bases not matched to a gene: 2. The CDR3 protein is CASSLLGLDQETQYF. CDR3 nucleotide sequence: TGCGCCAGCAGCTTGCTGGGACTAGACCAAGAGACCCAGTACTTC. Complete variable domain (other parts from reference TRBV5-1 and TRBJ2-5): KAGVTQTPRYLIKTRGQQVTLSCSPISGHRSVSWYQQTPGQGLQFLFEYFSETQRNKGNFPGRFSGRQFSNSRSEMNVSTLELGDSALYLCASSLLGLDQETQYFGPGTRLLVL.

In nucleotides, the CDR3 is TGTGCCAGCAGTGACTATGGGACTAGTGAGCTCGGTGAGCAGTTCTTC. Residues: CASSDYGTSELGEQFF. The chain is built from TRBV6-4 and TRBJ2-1; TRBD2 matches 8 bases. This CDR3 comprises 16 residues. Looked up from germline, CDR1 is MRHNA and CDR2 is SNTAGT. The J segment lost 9 bases and the V segment lost 1 base, leaving 11 bases of the junction unmatched.

The CDR3 coding sequence is TGCGCCAGCACGGGACAGGGGGCGGGTACTGAAGCTTTCTTT. This sequence encodes CASTGQGAGTEAFF. The rearrangement links TRBV4-1 to TRBJ1-1; 12 bases are shared with TRBD1. In germline, CDR1 is MGHRA, CDR2 YSYEKL. The V gene end was trimmed by 7 bases and the J gene end by 5 bases; junction bases not matched to a gene: 5. This CDR3 is built from 14 residues.

The chain is built from TRBV5-4 and TRBJ1-2; TRBD1 matches 10 bases. The CDR3 contains 15 residues. The trim removed 3 bases at V and 3 bases at J, leaving 5 bases unmatched. CDR1 SGHNT and CDR2 YYREEE come from the germline V gene (reference sequence). The CDR3 DNA is TGTGCCAGCAGCTCGGCCGGGACAGGGGACTATGGCTACACCTTC. It specifies CASSSAGTGDYGYTF.

CDR3 protein: CASSPGGSGDYEQYF. The CDR3 bases are TGTGCCAGCAGCCCAGGTGGTAGCGGAGACTACGAGCAGTACTTC. The chain joins TRBV7-3 to TRBJ2-7, with D possibly TRBD2 on 6 matching bases. Germline values: CDR1 SGHTA, CDR2 FQGTGA. The CDR3 contains 15 residues. Trimming cost V 5 bases and J 3 bases, with 17 bases left between them.

The rearrangement links TRBV24-1 to TRBJ1-2; 7 bases fit TRBD1. V shed 2 bases, J shed 7 bases, and the junction held 9 bases outside the gene matches. CDR3 length: 15 amino acids. CDR1 KGHDR and CDR2 SFDVKD come from the germline V gene. CDR3 sequence (DNA): TGTGCCACCAGTGATTCCCCGACAGGGACCACTGGCTACACCTTC. This codes for CATSDSPTGTTGYTF.